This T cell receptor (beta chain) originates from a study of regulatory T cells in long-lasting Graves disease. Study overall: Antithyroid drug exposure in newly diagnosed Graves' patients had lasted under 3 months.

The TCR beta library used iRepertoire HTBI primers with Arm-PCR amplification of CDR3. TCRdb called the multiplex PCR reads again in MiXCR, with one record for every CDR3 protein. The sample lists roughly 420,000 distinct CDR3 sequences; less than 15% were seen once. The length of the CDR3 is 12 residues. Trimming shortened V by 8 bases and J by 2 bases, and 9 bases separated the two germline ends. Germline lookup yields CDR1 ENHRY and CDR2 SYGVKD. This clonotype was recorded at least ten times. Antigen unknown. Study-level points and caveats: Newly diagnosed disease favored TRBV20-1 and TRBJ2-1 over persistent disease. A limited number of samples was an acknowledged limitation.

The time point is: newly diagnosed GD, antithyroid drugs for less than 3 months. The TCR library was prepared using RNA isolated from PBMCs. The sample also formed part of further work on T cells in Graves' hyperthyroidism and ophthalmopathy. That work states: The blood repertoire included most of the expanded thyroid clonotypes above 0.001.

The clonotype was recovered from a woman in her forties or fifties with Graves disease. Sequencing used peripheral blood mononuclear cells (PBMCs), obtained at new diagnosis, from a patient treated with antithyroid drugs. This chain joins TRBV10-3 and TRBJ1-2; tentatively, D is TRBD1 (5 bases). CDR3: CAIGKGNYGYTF. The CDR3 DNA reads TGTGCCATCGGCAAGGGGAACTATGGCTACACCTTC.